This T cell receptor (beta chain) is from a study of radiotherapy plus CTLA-4 blockade in lung cancer. Overall study results and limits: TCR clones of tumor origin grew in blood after radiotherapy plus ipilimumab.

TCRdb keeps only in-frame clones here, not all; method: immunoSEQ multiplex PCR. Altogether some 73,000 clones are present, under 80% being singletons, with the ten largest covering about 20%. The study gave focal radiation plus ipilimumab CTLA-4 blockade to patients with chemo-refractory metastatic non-small-cell lung cancer. The junction had 12 bases not matched to a gene; V was cut back by 3 bases and J by 7 bases. Germline V gives CDR1 SGDLS, CDR2 YYNGEE. The CDR3 loop spans 15 amino acids. With regard to this clone: Its antigen is as yet unknown.

The receptor was derived from a human donor with non-small cell lung cancer whose response to radiotherapy plus ipilimumab could not be evaluated. Some clones in this sample may be carry-over from other donors' samples. This chain uses TRBV9 with TRBJ1-2; 7 bases are a match to TRBD1. Here the sequenced sample was peripheral blood, taken from a patient treated with radiotherapy plus ipilimumab. The CDR3 DNA reads as TGTGCCAGCAGCGCGACAGGGTTGATCCGTCGTGGCTACACCTTC. Protein product: CASSATGLIRRGYTF.